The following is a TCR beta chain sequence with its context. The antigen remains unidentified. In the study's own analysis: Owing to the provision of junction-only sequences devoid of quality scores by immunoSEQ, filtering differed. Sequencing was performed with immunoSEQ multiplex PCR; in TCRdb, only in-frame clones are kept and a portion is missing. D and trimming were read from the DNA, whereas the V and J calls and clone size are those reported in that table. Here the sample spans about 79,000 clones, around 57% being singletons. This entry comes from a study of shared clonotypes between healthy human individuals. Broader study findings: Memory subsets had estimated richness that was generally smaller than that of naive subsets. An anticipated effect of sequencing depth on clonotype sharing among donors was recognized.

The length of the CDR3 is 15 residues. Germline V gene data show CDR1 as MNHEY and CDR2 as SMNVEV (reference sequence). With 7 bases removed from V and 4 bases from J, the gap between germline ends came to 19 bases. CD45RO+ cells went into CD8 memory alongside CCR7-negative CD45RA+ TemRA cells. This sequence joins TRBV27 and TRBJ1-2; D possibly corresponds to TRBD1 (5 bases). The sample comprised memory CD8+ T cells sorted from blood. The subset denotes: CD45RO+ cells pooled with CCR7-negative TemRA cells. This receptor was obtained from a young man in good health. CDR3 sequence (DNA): TGTGCCAGCACCTCCGAGAGGGGATCCCTCTATGGCTACACCTTC. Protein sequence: CASTSERGSLYGYTF.